Below, 7 T cell receptor beta chains from the same sample are listed, as sequenced in a study of blood T cell repertoires in COVID-19. Clones were read by immunoSEQ multiplex PCR, and TCRdb kept only the in-frame ones, dropping some. The sample has about 290,000 clones, 85% to 90% seen once. Specimen: peripheral blood. These receptors all come from a woman aged 25 to 39 with COVID-19, enrolled during active disease.

The chain combines TRBV10-1 with TRBJ2-1, with TRBD2 as a possible D gene (6 bases). Germline loops: CDR1 WNHNN, CDR2 SYGVQD (reference sequence). The CDR3 is 16 residues long. V lost 3 bases and J 2 bases, leaving 14 bases between the germline ends. CDR3 nucleotides: TGCGCCAGCAGTGAAAGGGCGGGGTCCACCTACAATGAGCAGTTCTTC. Protein: CASSERAGSTYNEQFF.

The sample holds one count of this clone. The chain combines TRBV5-4 with TRBJ1-2; 9 nucleotides agree with TRBD1. The CDR3 has 13 amino acids. Germline values: CDR1 SGHNT, CDR2 YYREEE (reference sequence). The trim removed 4 bases at V and 6 bases at J, leaving 4 bases unmatched. CDR3 DNA: TGTGCCAGCAGCGACAGGGGGGGGAATGGCTACACCTTC. Its protein is CASSDRGGNGYTF.

The rearrangement links TRBV24-1 to TRBJ2-5, with D possibly being TRBD1 (5 bases). V shed 1 base and J shed 3 bases, with 11 bases lying between them. There are 15 residues in the CDR3. Germline-derived CDR1 and CDR2 are KGHDR and SFDVKD. The CDR3 bases are TGTGCCACCAGTGATTTTCTTCAGGGTAAAGAGACCCAGTACTTC. The encoded protein is CATSDFLQGKETQYF.

This chain uses TRBV19 with TRBJ1-1; no definite D call. Germline V gene sequence: CDR1 LNHDA, CDR2 SQIVND (reference sequence). V was clipped by 3 bases and J by 0 bases, with 20 bases between them. The CDR3 is made up of 18 amino acids. CDR3 bases: TGTGCCAGTAGTATGAGGTACTTGTTACGAGAGGTGAACACTGAAGCTTTCTTT. Amino acid sequence: CASSMRYLLREVNTEAFF.

The rearrangement joins TRBV5-5 to TRBJ2-5; 7 bases are a match to TRBD1. The V segment lost 3 bases and the J segment 7 bases; nucleotides outside the gene matches: 15. CDR3 length: 16 residues. Per the germline V gene, CDR1 is SGHKS and CDR2 is YYEKEE (reference sequence). For the CDR3, the DNA is TGTGCCAGCAGCTCGACCGGGACAGCTAGTTTGGGGACCCAGTACTTC. Protein sequence: CASSSTGTASLGTQYF. The full variable domain, rest sourced from reference TRBV5-5 and TRBJ2-5, is DAGVTQSPTHLIKTRGQQVTLRCSPISGHKSVSWYQQVLGQGPQFIFQYYEKEERGRGNFPDRFSARQFPNYSSELNVNALLLGDSALYLCASSSTGTASLGTQYFGPGTRLLVL.

CDR3 coding DNA: TGTGCCAGCAGTTTACAGGGCCCCTTCGGCACAGATACGCAGTATTTT. This gives the protein CASSLQGPFGTDTQYF. The V and J genes are TRBV27 and TRBJ2-3; tentative D call: TRBD1 (5 bases). Germline values: CDR1 MNHEY, CDR2 SMNVEV (reference sequence). The length of the CDR3 is 16 residues. Trimming removed 2 bases at V and 1 base at J, with 13 bases between.

The gene calls are TRBV11-2 and TRBJ2-3, with 8 bases identical to TRBD2. The CDR3 consists of 15 residues. Germline lookup yields CDR1 SGHAT and CDR2 FQNNGV. The V segment lost 3 bases and the J segment 5 bases; nucleotides outside the gene matches: 7. Here the CDR3 DNA reads TGTGCCAGCAGCTTTCGGGGGGGCGGGAAAGATACGCAGTATTTT. Its protein product is CASSFRGGGKDTQYF. The full variable domain, with the rest looked up from reference TRBV11-2 and TRBJ2-3, is EAGVAQSPRYKIIEKRQSVAFWCNPISGHATLYWYQQILGQGPKLLIQFQNNGVVDDSQLPKDRFSAERLKGVDSTLKIQPAKLEDSAVYLCASSFRGGGKDTQYFGPGTRLTVL.